This entry is about one T cell receptor (beta chain). Patients at the Seattle site were enrolled during active infection and followed longitudinally. The data were obtained in a study of blood T cell repertoires in COVID-19. Study-level information: Italy, Spain and the United States were the sources of the convalescent and acute COVID-19 samples. Sources were T cells, B-cell-depleted T cells, or PBMCs; the material itself was cDNA or gDNA.

How the authors handled the data: From reference gene primer amplification, estimates of nucleated cell counts were derived. TCRdb's table, derived via immunoSEQ multiplex PCR, lists solely in-frame clones and lacks some. V, J and clone size reflect that table, while D and trimming were determined from the DNA. The sample holds some 360,000 clones, 89% seen once. The sample consisted of peripheral blood. This TCR derives from a woman aged 55-69 years with COVID-19, enrolled during active disease.

CDR3 nucleotide sequence: TGCGCCAGCAGCCAAGATAGGGACAGGGTCGCCCTTAACTATGGCTACACCTTC. It specifies CASSQDRDRVALNYGYTF. The rearrangement joins TRBV4-1 to TRBJ1-2; 9 nucleotides align to TRBD1. J was trimmed by 1 base and V by 0 bases; bases with no gene match: 9. In germline, CDR1 is MGHRA, CDR2 YSYEKL. This CDR3 is built from 18 residues.